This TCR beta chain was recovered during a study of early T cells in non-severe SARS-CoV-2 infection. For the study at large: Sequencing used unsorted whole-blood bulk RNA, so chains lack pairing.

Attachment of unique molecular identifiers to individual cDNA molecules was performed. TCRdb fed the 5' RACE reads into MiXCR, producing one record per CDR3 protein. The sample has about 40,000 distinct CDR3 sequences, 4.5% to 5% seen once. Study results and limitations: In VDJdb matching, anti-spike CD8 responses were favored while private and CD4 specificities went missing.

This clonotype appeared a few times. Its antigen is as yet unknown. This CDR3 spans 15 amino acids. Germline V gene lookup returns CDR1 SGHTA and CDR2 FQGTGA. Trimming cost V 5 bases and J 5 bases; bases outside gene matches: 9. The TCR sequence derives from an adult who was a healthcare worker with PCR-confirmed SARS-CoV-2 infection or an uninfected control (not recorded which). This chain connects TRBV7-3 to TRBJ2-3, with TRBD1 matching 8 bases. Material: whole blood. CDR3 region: CASSTDRGHGDTQYF. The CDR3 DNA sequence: TGTGCCAGCAGCACTGACAGGGGACATGGAGATACGCAGTATTTT.